This entry describes one T cell receptor beta chain. This sample is drawn from a study of breast tumors, draining lymph nodes, adjacent tissues. Trimming removed 0 bases from V and 6 bases from J; junction bases left unmatched: 14. The CDR3 totals 17 residues. Germline V gives CDR1 SGDLS, CDR2 YYNGEE. The lymph nodes were axillary draining lymph nodes from breast cancer patients. TCRdb called the multiplex PCR reads again in MiXCR, with one record for every CDR3 protein. The sample includes roughly 80,000 distinct CDR3 sequences, roughly a fifth of them seen just once. This TCR derives from a female donor with breast cancer. Some clones in this sample may be carry-over from other donors' samples. Sequencing was performed on axillary lymph node tissue. The V gene is TRBV9, the J gene TRBJ2-7, with 8 bases matching TRBD2. The CDR3 loop is CASSVESSGRGGSEQYF. CDR3 sequence (DNA): TGTGCCAGCAGCGTAGAATCGAGCGGGAGAGGGGGAAGCGAGCAGTACTTC. Drawing the rest from reference TRBV9 and TRBJ2-7, the complete variable domain is DSGVTQTPKHLITATGQRVTLRCSPRSGDLSVYWYQQSLDQGLQFLIQYYNGEERAKGNILERFSAQQFPDLHSELNLSSLELGDSALYFCASSVESSGRGGSEQYFGPGTRLTVT.